This T cell receptor beta chain is drawn from a study of blood T cells in healthy people across ages. Each of the donors had roughly 10 milliliters of peripheral blood drawn into EDTA-treated Vacutainer tubes. They isolated at least 6 million PBMCs from each sample. The CDR3 sequence is 16 residues long. CDR1 is PRHDT and CDR2 is FYEKMQ in the germline V gene (reference sequence). In regard to this clonotype: Its antigen is still unknown. One end of the junction does not line up with germline, which may come from a read error.

Primers used in a second PCR of about 7 to 12 cycles were a sample-barcoded 5' primer and a J-beta primer mix. Each CDR3 protein is one row after TCRdb ran MiXCR on the 5' RACE reads. The data hold approximately 850,000 distinct CDR3 sequences, with nearly 60% observed a single time. Regarding the study as a whole: Older age went with lower TCR beta diversity per million T cells, in a roughly linear way. Higher diversity, along with more naive CD4+ cells, distinguished long-lived donors from aged donors.

The specimen sequenced was blood. The V gene is TRBV13, the J gene TRBJ2-7; D might be TRBD2 (6 bases). This TCR was recovered from a man aged 30 to 39 in good health. CDR3 in DNA: TGTGCCAGCAGCCTAGGACTATCGGCCGGCGGTGGCGAGCAGTACTTC. It encodes CASSLGLSAGGGEQYF.